The 10 T cell receptor beta chains below all came from one sample that was sequenced in a study of blood T cell repertoires in COVID-19. Using immunoSEQ multiplex PCR, the repertoire was profiled, and TCRdb retains in-frame clones only, with some absent. The data hold about 160,000 clones, with 60% to 85% observed a single time. The sample was peripheral blood. The source of these receptors is a man aged 70-80 years with acute or convalescent COVID-19.

This chain links TRBV7-9 with TRBJ1-2; TRBD1 matches at 8 bases. Trimming at V came to 5 bases and at J to 1 base, leaving 9 bases not matched to a gene. The V gene's germline CDR1 is SEHNR and CDR2 FQNEAQ (reference sequence). CDR3 length: 16 amino acids. The CDR3 DNA follows: TGTGCCAGCAGCCTTAGACAGGGGCCAATTAACTATGGCTACACCTTC. It yields the protein CASSLRQGPINYGYTF.

The chain has TRBV7-6 and TRBJ1-1; D ambiguous. The CDR3 has 14 residues. With 0 bases removed from V and 3 bases from J, the gap between germline ends came to 8 bases. Germline V gene lookup returns CDR1 SGHVS and CDR2 FNYEAQ. This CDR3 reads CASSLAFLDTEAFF. The CDR3 DNA reads TGTGCCAGCAGCTTAGCTTTTCTCGACACTGAAGCTTTCTTT.

The chain employs TRBV7-3 and TRBJ2-5; 10 positions match TRBD2. This CDR3 is built from 15 residues. Per the germline V gene, CDR1 is SGHTA and CDR2 is FQGTGA. The J segment lost 5 bases and the V segment lost 2 bases, leaving 5 bases of the junction unmatched. Written as DNA, the CDR3 is TGTGCCAGCAGCTTAGGGGCTAGCGGGAGTGAGACCCAGTACTTC. This sequence encodes CASSLGASGSETQYF.

The gene calls are TRBV25-1 and TRBJ2-7, with TRBD2 identical over 12 bases. CDR1 is MGHDK, CDR2 SYGVNS, per germline. This CDR3 comprises 18 residues. V was clipped by 4 bases and J by 2 bases; unmatched bases: 12. This CDR3 reads CASSGTSGGPYSPYEQYF. The CDR3 DNA is TGTGCCAGCAGTGGCACTAGCGGGGGGCCCTACAGCCCCTACGAGCAGTACTTC.

V is TRBV7-9 and J is TRBJ1-2, with D unresolved. The V and J ends lost 7 bases and 4 bases respectively, with 16 bases between them. Germline lookup yields CDR1 SEHNR and CDR2 FQNEAQ (reference sequence). The CDR3 is made up of 14 amino acids. CDR3 sequence: CASTLSGSIYGYTF. DNA for the CDR3: TGTGCCAGCACGTTATCGGGGTCGATCTATGGCTACACCTTC.

The chain recombines TRBV7-2 with TRBJ1-4, with 10 positions matching TRBD1. V was pared by 5 bases and J by 1 base, with 13 bases of the junction left unmatched. Per the germline V gene, CDR1 is SGHTA and CDR2 is FQGNSA. The CDR3 consists of 19 residues. Written as DNA, the CDR3 is TGTGCCAGCAGCAGGAACCGGGACAGGGGAACAGGAACTAATGAAAAACTGTTTTTT. It encodes CASSRNRDRGTGTNEKLFF.

The chain combines TRBV5-4 with TRBJ2-3; 15 positions agree with TRBD2. V lost 4 bases, J lost 1 base, and 7 bases stayed unmatched. Germline-derived CDR1 and CDR2 are SGHNT and YYREEE (reference sequence). The CDR3 contains 18 residues. CDR3 amino acids: CASSTGLAGGWRTDTQYF. CDR3 DNA sequence: TGTGCCAGCAGCACCGGACTAGCGGGGGGGTGGCGCACAGATACGCAGTATTTT.

This clone appeared a single time. V and J are TRBV28 and TRBJ2-3, with 8 nucleotides matching TRBD2. This CDR3 has 14 amino acids. The trim removed 6 bases at V and 0 bases at J, leaving 2 bases unmatched. Per germline, CDR1 MDHEN and CDR2 SYDVKM. The DNA for the CDR3 is TGTGCCAGCAGAAGCGGGGGTAGCACAGATACGCAGTATTTT. Residues: CASRSGGSTDTQYF.

This clone was found a few times. The chain recombines TRBV7-9 with TRBJ1-1; D perhaps matches TRBD1 (5 bases). This CDR3 has 11 residues. The ends were cut back, 3 bases at V and 8 bases at J, with 7 bases in the middle. Per the germline V gene, CDR1 is SEHNR and CDR2 is FQNEAQ (reference sequence). As DNA, the CDR3 is TGTGCCAGCAGCTTTGGGGCGGAAGCTTTCTTT. Protein product: CASSFGAEAFF.

The V call is TRBV19, the J call TRBJ1-5, with 7 bases fitting TRBD1. Trimming took 0 bases from V and 2 from J; bases not matched to a gene: 7. Germline CDR1 reads LNHDA; CDR2 reads SQIVND (reference sequence). The CDR3 loop spans 17 amino acids. The CDR3 nucleotides read TGTGCCAGTAGTATAGATCCACGCACAGGGGGCAATCAGCCCCAGCATTTT. Amino acids: CASSIDPRTGGNQPQHF.